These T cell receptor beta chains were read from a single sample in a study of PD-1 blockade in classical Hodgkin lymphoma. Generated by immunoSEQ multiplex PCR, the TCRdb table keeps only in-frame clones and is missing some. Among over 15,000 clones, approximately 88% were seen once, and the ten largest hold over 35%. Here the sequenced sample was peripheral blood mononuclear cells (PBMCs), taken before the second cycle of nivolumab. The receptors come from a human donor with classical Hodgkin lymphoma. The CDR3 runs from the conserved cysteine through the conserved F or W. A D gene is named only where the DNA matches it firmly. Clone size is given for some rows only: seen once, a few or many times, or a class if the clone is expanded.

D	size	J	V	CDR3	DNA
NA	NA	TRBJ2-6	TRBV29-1	CSVISIQSRANVLTF	TGCAGCGTTATCTCCATACAAAGTCGGGCCAACGTCCTGACTTTC
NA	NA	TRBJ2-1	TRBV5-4	CASSFRENEQFF	TGTGCCAGCAGCTTCCGGGAGAATGAGCAGTTCTTC
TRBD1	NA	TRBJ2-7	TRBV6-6	CASSYPGQGGGEQYF	TGTGCCAGCAGTTACCCTGGACAGGGGGGGGGCGAGCAGTACTTC
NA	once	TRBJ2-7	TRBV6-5	CASSYGAPLYEQYF	TGTGCCAGCAGTTATGGCGCCCCCCTATACGAGCAGTACTTC
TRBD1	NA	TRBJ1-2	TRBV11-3	CASSYDSGGTGYTF	TGTGCCAGCAGCTACGATTCAGGGGGAACAGGCTACACCTTC
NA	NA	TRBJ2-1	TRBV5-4	CASSFGSYNEQFF	TGTGCCAGCAGCTTCGGGTCCTACAATGAGCAGTTCTTC
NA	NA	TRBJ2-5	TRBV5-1	CASSIQETQYF	TGCGCCAGCAGCATCCAAGAGACCCAGTACTTC
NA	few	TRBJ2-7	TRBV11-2	CASSLGQSYEQYF	TGTGCCAGCAGCTTAGGACAGTCCTACGAGCAGTACTTC
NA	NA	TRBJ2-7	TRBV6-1	CASSSYYEQYF	TGTGCCAGCAGTTCCTACTACGAGCAGTACTTC
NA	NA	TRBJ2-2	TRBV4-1	CASSRPLRDTGELFF	TGCGCCAGCAGCCGACCCCTGCGGGACACCGGGGAGCTGTTTTTT
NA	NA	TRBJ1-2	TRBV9	CASSATPTSYGYTF	TGTGCCAGCAGCGCGACGCCTACTTCCTATGGCTACACCTTC
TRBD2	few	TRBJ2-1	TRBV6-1	CASSEVGTSVPYYNEQFF	TGTGCCAGCAGTGAAGTCGGGACTAGCGTACCGTATTACAATGAGCAGTTCTTC
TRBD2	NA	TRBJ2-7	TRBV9	CASSVTSGSYEQYF	TGTGCCAGCAGCGTAACTAGCGGCTCCTACGAGCAGTACTTC
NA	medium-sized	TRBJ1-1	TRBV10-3	CAISEPGGNTEAFF	TGTGCCATCAGTGAACCGGGGGGGAACACTGAAGCTTTCTTT
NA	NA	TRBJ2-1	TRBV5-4	CASSFGPHNEQFF	TGTGCCAGCAGCTTTGGTCCTCACAATGAGCAGTTCTTC
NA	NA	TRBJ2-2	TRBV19	CASILAASGTGELFF	TGTGCCAGTATACTCGCAGCGTCGGGGACCGGGGAGCTGTTTTTT
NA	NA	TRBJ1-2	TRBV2	CASSGTGIYGYTF	TGTGCCAGCAGCGGTACAGGGATCTATGGCTACACCTTC
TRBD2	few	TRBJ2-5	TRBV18	CASSSLAGQETQYF	TGTGCCAGCTCATCCCTAGCGGGCCAAGAGACCCAGTACTTC
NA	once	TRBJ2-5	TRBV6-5	CASSYSWSGQETQYF	TGTGCCAGCAGTTACTCGTGGAGTGGCCAAGAGACCCAGTACTTC
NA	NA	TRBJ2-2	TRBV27	CASSLYGFTGELFF	TGTGCCAGCAGTCTCTACGGATTCACCGGGGAGCTGTTTTTT
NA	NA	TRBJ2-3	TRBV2	CASSYTASTDTQYF	TGTGCCAGCAGTTATACTGCTTCCACAGATACGCAGTATTTT
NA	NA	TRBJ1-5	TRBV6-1	CASSERMDGSNQPQHF	TGTGCCAGCAGTGAACGTATGGACGGAAGCAATCAGCCCCAGCATTTT
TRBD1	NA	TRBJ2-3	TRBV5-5	CASSLRTGMITDTQYF	TGTGCCAGCAGCCTTAGGACAGGGATGATCACAGATACGCAGTATTTT
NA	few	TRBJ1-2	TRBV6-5	CASSGEGYGYTF	TGTGCCAGCAGCGGCGAGGGCTATGGCTACACCTTC
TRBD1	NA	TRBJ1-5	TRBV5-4	CATRQGGSNQPQHF	TGTGCCACCAGACAGGGGGGAAGCAATCAGCCCCAGCATTTT
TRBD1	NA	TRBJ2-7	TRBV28	CASSSQGQINSYEQYF	TGTGCCAGCAGTTCCCAGGGACAGATTAACTCCTACGAGCAGTACTTC
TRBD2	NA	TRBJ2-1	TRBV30	CAWTSGTSYNEQFF	TGTGCCTGGACTAGCGGGACTTCCTACAATGAGCAGTTCTTC
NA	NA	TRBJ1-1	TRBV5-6	CASSLARRLNTEAFF	TGTGCCAGCAGCTTGGCAAGACGTCTGAACACTGAAGCTTTCTTT
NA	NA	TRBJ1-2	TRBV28	CASSLGSYGYTF	TGTGCCAGCAGTTTAGGGTCCTATGGCTACACCTTC
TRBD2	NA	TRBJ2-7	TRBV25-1	CASSELSGGAYYEQYF	TGTGCCAGCAGTGAACTTAGCGGGGGGGCCTATTACGAGCAGTACTTC
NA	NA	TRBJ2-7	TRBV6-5	CASRSYGGPAGEQYF	TGTGCCAGCAGGAGTTATGGGGGACCCGCGGGAGAGCAGTACTTC
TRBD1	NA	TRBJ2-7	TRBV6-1	CASSGGQGALEQYF	TGTGCCAGCAGTGGTGGACAGGGGGCTCTCGAGCAGTACTTC
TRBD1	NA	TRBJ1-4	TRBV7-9	CASSQGQGLNEKLFF	TGTGCCAGCAGCCAGGGACAGGGGCTTAATGAAAAACTGTTTTTT
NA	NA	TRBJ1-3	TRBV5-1	CASSLGTAGNTIYF	TGCGCCAGCAGCTTGGGGACCGCTGGAAACACCATATATTTT
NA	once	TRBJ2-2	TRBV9	CASSVEDTGELFF	TGTGCCAGCAGCGTAGAGGACACCGGGGAGCTGTTTTTT
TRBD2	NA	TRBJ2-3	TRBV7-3	CASSVTSGRTDTQYF	TGTGCCAGCAGCGTCACTAGCGGGCGCACAGATACGCAGTATTTT
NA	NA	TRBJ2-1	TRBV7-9	CASSPHVQGLIDEQFF	TGTGCCAGCAGCCCGCACGTCCAGGGTCTGATCGATGAGCAGTTCTTC
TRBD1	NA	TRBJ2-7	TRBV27	CASSHDRGLYEQYF	TGTGCCAGCAGTCACGACAGGGGCCTCTACGAGCAGTACTTC
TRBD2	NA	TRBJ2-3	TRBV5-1	CASSPGTSGTQYF	TGCGCCAGCAGCCCTGGGACTAGCGGGACGCAGTATTTT
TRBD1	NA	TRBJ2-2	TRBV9	CASSPYRGTNTGELFF	TGTGCCAGCAGCCCATACAGGGGGACGAACACCGGGGAGCTGTTTTTT
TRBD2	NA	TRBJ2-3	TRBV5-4	CASSLERGSTDTQYF	TGTGCCAGCAGCTTGGAGCGGGGGAGCACAGATACGCAGTATTTT
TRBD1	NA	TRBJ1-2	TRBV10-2	CASSPGQGSYGYTF	TGCGCCAGCAGCCCGGGACAGGGCTCCTATGGCTACACCTTC
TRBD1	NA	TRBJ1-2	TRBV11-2	CASSWTGSIGPNYGYTF	TGTGCCAGCAGCTGGACAGGGTCTATAGGGCCTAACTATGGCTACACCTTC
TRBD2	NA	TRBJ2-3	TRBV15	CATSRDGSGATDTQYF	TGTGCCACCAGCAGAGATGGTAGCGGGGCCACAGATACGCAGTATTTT
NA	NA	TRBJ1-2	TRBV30	CAWSRQFYGYTF	TGTGCCTGGAGTCGACAGTTCTATGGCTACACCTTC
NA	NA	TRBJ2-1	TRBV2	CASSFPGLNLFNEQFF	TGTGCCAGCAGTTTCCCCGGACTAAACTTGTTCAATGAGCAGTTCTTC
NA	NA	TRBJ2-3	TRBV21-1	CASSGQQYF	TGTGCCAGCAGCGGACAGCAGTATTTT
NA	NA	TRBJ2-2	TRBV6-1	CASRRSRGTGELFF	TGTGCCAGCAGGAGGTCCCGCGGCACCGGGGAGCTGTTTTTT
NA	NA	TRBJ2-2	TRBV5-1	CASSSGQLTGELFF	TGCGCCAGCAGCTCAGGACAGCTCACCGGGGAGCTGTTTTTT
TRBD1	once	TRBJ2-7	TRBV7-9	CASSLALTGGAGGSEQYF	TGTGCCAGCAGCTTAGCGCTGACAGGGGGCGCTGGAGGGAGCGAGCAGTACTTC
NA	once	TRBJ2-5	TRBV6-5	CASSYSEGRETQYF	TGTGCCAGCAGTTACTCGGAGGGCCGAGAGACCCAGTACTTC
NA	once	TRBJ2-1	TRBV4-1	CASSRGGTDDNEQFF	TGCGCCAGCAGCCGTGGGGGGACTGACGACAATGAGCAGTTCTTC
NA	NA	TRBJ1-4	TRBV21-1	CASEPVGERLELFF	TGTGCCAGCGAGCCCGTCGGGGAGCGGTTAGAACTGTTTTTT
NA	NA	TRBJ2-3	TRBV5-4	CASTIGSGLSTDTQYF	TGTGCCAGCACCATTGGAAGCGGCCTGAGCACAGATACGCAGTATTTT
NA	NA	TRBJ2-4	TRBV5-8	CASRSYKGKNIQYF	TGTGCCAGCCGCAGCTATAAGGGGAAAAACATTCAGTACTTC
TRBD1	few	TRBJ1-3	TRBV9	CASSAGQASGNTIYF	TGTGCCAGCAGCGCCGGACAGGCCTCTGGAAACACCATATATTTT
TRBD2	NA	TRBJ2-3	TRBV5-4	CASSPGTSGRATDTQYF	TGTGCCAGCAGCCCCGGGACTAGCGGGAGGGCCACAGATACGCAGTATTTT
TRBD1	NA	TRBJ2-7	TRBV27	CASSRGQGPNYEQYF	TGTGCCAGCAGCCGCGGACAGGGGCCAAACTACGAGCAGTACTTC